This T cell receptor (beta chain) was captured in a study of T cells in narcolepsy. Sequencing was performed with immunoSEQ multiplex PCR; in TCRdb, only in-frame clones are kept and a portion is missing. The table shows 20,000 to 30,000 clones, with approximately 85% occurring only once. The sequencing input was CD45RA- memory CD4+ T cells from PBMCs. The sequence was obtained from a human donor with narcolepsy.

The CDR3 nucleotides are TGTGCCAGCAGAGGGGTCAGGGGCCAAGTACTCTCTGGGGCCAACGTCCTGACTTTC. Amino acid sequence: CASRGVRGQVLSGANVLTF. V is TRBV27 and J is TRBJ2-6, with D possibly TRBD1 on 6 matching bases. The CDR3 extends over 19 amino acids. Germline V gene sequence: CDR1 MNHEY, CDR2 SMNVEV (reference sequence). Trimming pared 6 bases from V and 0 bases from J, leaving 21 bases between. The full variable domain, its missing parts supplied by reference TRBV27 and TRBJ2-6, is EAQVTQNPRYLITVTGKKLTVTCSQNMNHEYMSWYRQDPGLGLRQIYYSMNVEVTDKGDVPEGYKVSRKEKRNFPLILESPSPNQTSLYFCASRGVRGQVLSGANVLTFGAGSRLTVL.